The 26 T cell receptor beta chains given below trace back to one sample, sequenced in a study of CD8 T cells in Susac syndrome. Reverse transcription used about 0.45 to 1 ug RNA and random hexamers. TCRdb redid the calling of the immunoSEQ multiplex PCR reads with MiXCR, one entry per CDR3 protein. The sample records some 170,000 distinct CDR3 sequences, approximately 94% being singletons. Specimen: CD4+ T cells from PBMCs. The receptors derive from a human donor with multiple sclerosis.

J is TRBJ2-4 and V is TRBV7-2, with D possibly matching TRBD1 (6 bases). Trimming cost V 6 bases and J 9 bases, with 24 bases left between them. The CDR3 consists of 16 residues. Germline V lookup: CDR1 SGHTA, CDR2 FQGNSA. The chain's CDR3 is CASSQGTAQLRTIQYF. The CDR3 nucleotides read TGTGCCAGCAGTCAGGGGACCGCCCAACTTCGGACCATTCAGTACTTC.

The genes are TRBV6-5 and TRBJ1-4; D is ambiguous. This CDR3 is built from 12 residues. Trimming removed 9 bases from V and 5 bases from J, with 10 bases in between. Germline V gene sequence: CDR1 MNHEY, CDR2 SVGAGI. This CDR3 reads CASWTGNEKLFF. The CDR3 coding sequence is TGTGCCAGTTGGACTGGGAATGAAAAACTGTTTTTT.

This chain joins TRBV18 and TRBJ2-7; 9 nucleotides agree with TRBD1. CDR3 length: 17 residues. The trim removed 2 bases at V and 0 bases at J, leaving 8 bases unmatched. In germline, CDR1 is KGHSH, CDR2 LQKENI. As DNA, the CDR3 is TGTGCCAGCTCACCAACAGGGGGCTCCCCAATCTCCTACGAGCAGTACTTC. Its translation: CASSPTGGSPISYEQYF. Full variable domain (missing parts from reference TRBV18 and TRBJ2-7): NAGVMQNPRHLVRRRGQEARLRCSPMKGHSHVYWYRQLPEEGLKFMVYLQKENIIDESGMPKERFSAEFPKEGPSILRIQQVVRGDSAAYFCASSPTGGSPISYEQYFGPGTRLTVT.

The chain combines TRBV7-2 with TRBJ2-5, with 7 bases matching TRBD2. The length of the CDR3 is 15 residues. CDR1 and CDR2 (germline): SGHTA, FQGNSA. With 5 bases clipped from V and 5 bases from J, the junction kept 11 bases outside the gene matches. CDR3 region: CASSPRRAGGETQYF. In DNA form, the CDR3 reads TGTGCCAGCAGCCCTCGCAGGGCCGGGGGGGAGACCCAGTACTTC.

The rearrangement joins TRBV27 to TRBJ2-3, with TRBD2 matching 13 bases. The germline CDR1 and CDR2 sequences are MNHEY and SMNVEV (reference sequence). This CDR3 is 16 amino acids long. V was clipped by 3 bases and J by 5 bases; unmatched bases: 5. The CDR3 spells CASSFLGLAGEDTQYF. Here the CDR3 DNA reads TGTGCCAGCAGTTTTCTCGGACTAGCGGGAGAAGATACGCAGTATTTT.

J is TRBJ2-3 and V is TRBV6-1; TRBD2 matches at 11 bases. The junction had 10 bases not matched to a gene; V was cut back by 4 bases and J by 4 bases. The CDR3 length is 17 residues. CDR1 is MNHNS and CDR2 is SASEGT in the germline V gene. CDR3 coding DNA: TGTGCCAGCAGTGCCCGCTTTAGCGGGAGGGGCGCAGATACGCAGTATTTT. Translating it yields CASSARFSGRGADTQYF.

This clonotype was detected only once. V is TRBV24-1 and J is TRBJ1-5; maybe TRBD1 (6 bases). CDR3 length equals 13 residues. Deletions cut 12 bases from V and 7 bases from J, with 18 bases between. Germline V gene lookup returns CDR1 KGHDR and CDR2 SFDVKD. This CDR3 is CASAPGEEQPQHF. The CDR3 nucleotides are TGTGCCTCCGCCCCAGGGGAGGAACAGCCCCAGCATTTT.

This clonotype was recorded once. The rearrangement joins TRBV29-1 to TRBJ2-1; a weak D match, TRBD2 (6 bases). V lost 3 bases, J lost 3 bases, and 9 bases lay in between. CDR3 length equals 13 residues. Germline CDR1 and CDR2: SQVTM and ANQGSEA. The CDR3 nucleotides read TGCAGCGTTGACCAGCGGGTCTACAATGAGCAGTTCTTC. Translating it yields CSVDQRVYNEQFF.

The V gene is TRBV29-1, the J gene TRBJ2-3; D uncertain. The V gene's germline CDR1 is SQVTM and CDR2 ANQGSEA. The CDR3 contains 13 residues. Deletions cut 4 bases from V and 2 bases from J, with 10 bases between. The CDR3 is CSVAMSATDTQYF. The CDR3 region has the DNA TGCAGCGTTGCAATGTCCGCCACAGATACGCAGTATTTT.

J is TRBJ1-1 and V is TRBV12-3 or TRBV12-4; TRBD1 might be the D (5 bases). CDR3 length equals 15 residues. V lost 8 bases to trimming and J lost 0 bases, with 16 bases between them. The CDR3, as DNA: TGTGCCAGCGGAAGGGACGCCACAATGAACACTGAAGCTTTCTTT. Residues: CASGRDATMNTEAFF.

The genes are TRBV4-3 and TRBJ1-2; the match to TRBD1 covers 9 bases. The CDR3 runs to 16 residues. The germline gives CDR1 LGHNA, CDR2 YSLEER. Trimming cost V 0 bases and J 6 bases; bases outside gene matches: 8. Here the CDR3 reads CASSQDRDRVIDGYTF. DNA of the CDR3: TGCGCCAGCAGCCAAGACCGGGACAGGGTAATAGATGGCTACACCTTC.

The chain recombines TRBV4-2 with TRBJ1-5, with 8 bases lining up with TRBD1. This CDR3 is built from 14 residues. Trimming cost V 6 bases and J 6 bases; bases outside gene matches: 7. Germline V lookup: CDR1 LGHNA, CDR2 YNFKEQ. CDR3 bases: TGTGCCAGCAGGTCAGGGGGCTCGGGTCAGCCCCAGCATTTT. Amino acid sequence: CASRSGGSGQPQHF.

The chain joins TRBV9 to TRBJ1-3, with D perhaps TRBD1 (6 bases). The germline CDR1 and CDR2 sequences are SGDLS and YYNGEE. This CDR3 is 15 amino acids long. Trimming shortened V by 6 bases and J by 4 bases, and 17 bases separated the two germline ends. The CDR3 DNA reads TGTGCCAGCAACCCGACAGGCTCCAAAGGAAACACCATATATTTT. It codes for CASNPTGSKGNTIYF.

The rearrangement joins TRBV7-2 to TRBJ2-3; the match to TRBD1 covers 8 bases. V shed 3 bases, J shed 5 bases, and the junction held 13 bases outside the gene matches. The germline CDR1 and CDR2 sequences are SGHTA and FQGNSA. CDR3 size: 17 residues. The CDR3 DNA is TGTGCCAGCAGCTTTGTCGGGGCCAGGGGGCTGAGAGATACGCAGTATTTT. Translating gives CASSFVGARGLRDTQYF. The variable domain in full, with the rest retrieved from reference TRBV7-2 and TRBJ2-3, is GAGVSQSPSNKVTEKGKDVELRCDPISGHTALYWYRQSLGQGLEFLIYFQGNSAPDKSGLPSDRFSAERTGGSVSTLTIQRTQQEDSAVYLCASSFVGARGLRDTQYFGPGTRLTVL.

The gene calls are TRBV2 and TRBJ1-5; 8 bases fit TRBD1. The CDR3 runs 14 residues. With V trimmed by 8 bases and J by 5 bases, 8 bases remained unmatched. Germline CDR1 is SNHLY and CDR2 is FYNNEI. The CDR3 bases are TGTGCCAGCGGCCGGACAGGGCGTGATCAGCCCCAGCATTTT. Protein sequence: CASGRTGRDQPQHF.

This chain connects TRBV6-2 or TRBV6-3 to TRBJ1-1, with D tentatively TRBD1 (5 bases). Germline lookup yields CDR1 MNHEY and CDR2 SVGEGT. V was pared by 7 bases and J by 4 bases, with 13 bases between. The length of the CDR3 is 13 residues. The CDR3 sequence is CASKRQPITEAFF. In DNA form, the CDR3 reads TGTGCCAGCAAACGACAGCCTATCACTGAAGCTTTCTTT.

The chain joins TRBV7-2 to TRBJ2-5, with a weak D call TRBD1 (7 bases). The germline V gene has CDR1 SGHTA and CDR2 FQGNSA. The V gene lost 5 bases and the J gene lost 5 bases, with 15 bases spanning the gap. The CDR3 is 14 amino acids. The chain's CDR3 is CASSPRTGGETQYF. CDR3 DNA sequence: TGTGCCAGCAGCCCCCGGACAGGAGGGGAGACCCAGTACTTC.

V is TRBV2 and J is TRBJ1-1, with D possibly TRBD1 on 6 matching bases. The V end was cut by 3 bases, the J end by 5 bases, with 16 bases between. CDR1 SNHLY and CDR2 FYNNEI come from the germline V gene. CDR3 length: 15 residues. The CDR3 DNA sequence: TGTGCCAGCAGTGACGGAGGGGGGCTTGAAACTGAAGCTTTCTTT. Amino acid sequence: CASSDGGGLETEAFF.

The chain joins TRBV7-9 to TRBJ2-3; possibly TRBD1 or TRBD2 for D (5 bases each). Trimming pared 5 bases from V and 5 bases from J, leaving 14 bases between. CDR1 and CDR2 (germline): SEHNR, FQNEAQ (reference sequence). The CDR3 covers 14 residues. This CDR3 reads CASSPMTEGDTQYF. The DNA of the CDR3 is TGTGCCAGCAGCCCTATGACAGAGGGAGATACGCAGTATTTT.

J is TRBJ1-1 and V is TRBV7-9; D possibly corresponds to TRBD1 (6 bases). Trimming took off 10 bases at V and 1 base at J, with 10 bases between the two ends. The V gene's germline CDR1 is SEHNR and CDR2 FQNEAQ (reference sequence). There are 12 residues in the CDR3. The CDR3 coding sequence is TGTGCCACTCAACAGGGGAACACTGAAGCTTTCTTT. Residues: CATQQGNTEAFF.

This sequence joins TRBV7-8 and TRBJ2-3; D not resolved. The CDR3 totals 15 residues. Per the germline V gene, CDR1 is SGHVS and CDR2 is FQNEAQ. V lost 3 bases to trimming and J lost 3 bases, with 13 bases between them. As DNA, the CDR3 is TGTGCCAGCAGCTTGTACGGACCAAGGACAGATACGCAGTATTTT. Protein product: CASSLYGPRTDTQYF.

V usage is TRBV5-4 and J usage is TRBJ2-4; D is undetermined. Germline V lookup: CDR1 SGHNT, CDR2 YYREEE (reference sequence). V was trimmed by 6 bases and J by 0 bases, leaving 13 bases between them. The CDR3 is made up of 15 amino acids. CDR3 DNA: TGTGCCAGCACCTATATCGAACTAGCCAAAAACATTCAGTACTTC. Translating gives CASTYIELAKNIQYF. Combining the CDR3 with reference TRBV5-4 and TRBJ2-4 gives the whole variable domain ETGVTQSPTHLIKTRGQQVTLRCSSQSGHNTVSWYQQALGQGPQFIFQYYREEENGRGNFPPRFSGLQFPNYSSELNVNALELDDSALYLCASTYIELAKNIQYFGAGTRLSVL.

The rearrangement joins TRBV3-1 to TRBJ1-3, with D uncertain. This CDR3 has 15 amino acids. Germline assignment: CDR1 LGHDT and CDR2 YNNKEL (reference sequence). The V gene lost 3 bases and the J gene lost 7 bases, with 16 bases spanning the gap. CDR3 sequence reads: CASSHGTGLGNTIYF. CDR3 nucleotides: TGTGCCAGCAGCCATGGAACGGGGTTGGGGAACACCATATATTTT.

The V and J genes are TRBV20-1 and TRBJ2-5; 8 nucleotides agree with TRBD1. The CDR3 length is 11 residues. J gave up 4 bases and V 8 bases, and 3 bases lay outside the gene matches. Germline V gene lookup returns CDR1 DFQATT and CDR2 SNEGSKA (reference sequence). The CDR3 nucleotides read TGCAGTTCACAGGGGGTAGAGACCCAGTACTTC. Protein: CSSQGVETQYF.

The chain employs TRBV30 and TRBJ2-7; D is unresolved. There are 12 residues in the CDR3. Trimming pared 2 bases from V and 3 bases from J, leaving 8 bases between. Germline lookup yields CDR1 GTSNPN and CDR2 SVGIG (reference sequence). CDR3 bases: TGTGCCTGGAGTCGGTGGTTCTACGAGCAGTACTTC. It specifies CAWSRWFYEQYF. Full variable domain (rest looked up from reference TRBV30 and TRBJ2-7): SQTIHQWPATLVQPVGSPLSLECTVEGTSNPNLYWYRQAAGRGLQLLFYSVGIGQISSEVPQNLSASRPQDRQFILSSKKLLLSDSGFYLCAWSRWFYEQYFGPGTRLTVT.

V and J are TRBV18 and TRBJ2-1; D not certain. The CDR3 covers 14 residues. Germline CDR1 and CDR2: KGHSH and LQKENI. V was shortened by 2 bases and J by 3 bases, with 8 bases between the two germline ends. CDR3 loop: CASSPNADYNEQFF. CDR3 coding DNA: TGTGCCAGCTCACCAAACGCGGACTACAATGAGCAGTTCTTC.